What follows are 12 T cell receptor beta chains derived from one specimen sequenced in a study of blood T cell repertoires in COVID-19. This table comes from immunoSEQ multiplex PCR, and its TCRdb copy is limited to in-frame clones, with some not included. The data show about 140,000 clones, about 87% seen once. Sequences were obtained from PBMCs or T cells enriched from blood (not recorded which). The source of these receptors is a man aged 60 to 75 who had recovered from COVID-19.

This clone was found once. This chain uses TRBV30 with TRBJ1-3; D is perhaps TRBD1 (5 bases). The germline gives CDR1 GTSNPN, CDR2 SVGIG (reference sequence). Trimming left V 3 bases short and J 4 bases short, with 10 bases between. The CDR3 is 13 residues long. This CDR3 reads CAWRWGGGNTIYF. The CDR3 DNA reads as TGTGCCTGGAGGTGGGGGGGAGGAAACACCATATATTTT.

This rearrangement joins TRBV10-1 to TRBJ1-1; D unresolved. CDR3 length: 12 amino acids. Germline V CDR1 and CDR2: WNHNN, SYGVQD (reference sequence). With 3 bases removed from V and 7 bases from J, the gap between germline ends came to 9 bases. The CDR3 sequence is CASSDRQNEAFF. CDR3 in DNA: TGCGCCAGCAGTGATCGCCAGAATGAAGCTTTCTTT.

This clone was counted many times. The V and J genes are TRBV27 and TRBJ1-6; 7 bases align to TRBD1. Germline V gives CDR1 MNHEY, CDR2 SMNVEV (reference sequence). J gave up 3 bases and V 6 bases, and 8 bases lay outside the gene matches. This CDR3 has 16 amino acids. CDR3 amino acids: CASSRAGTVYNSPLHF. CDR3 DNA sequence: TGTGCCAGCAGCAGAGCCGGGACAGTCTATAATTCACCCCTCCACTTT.

The chain recombines TRBV12-5 with TRBJ2-1; D remains ambiguous. The CDR3 covers 12 residues. Germline assignment: CDR1 LGHNT and CDR2 FRNRAP. V was cut by 6 bases and J by 9 bases, with 12 bases left in between. The CDR3 is CASGYNSGEQFF. The CDR3 bases are TGTGCTAGTGGCTATAATTCAGGTGAGCAGTTCTTC.

The gene calls are TRBV27 and TRBJ2-7, with 8 bases matching TRBD2. Looked up from germline, CDR1 is MNHEY and CDR2 is SMNVEV (reference sequence). The J segment lost 6 bases and the V segment lost 5 bases, leaving 12 bases of the junction unmatched. The CDR3 consists of 15 residues. The CDR3 is CASSPISGSLVEQYF. For the CDR3, the DNA is TGTGCCAGCAGTCCAATAAGCGGGAGTCTTGTCGAGCAGTACTTC.

The chain combines TRBV5-1 with TRBJ1-3; 8 bases are a match to TRBD1. CDR1 and CDR2 (germline): SGHRS, YFSETQ. The junction had 5 bases not matched to a gene; V was cut back by 0 bases and J by 0 bases. This CDR3 is 17 amino acids long. DNA for the CDR3: TGCGCCAGCAGCTTGGACCCAGGGGGCTCCTCTGGAAACACCATATATTTT. As protein: CASSLDPGGSSGNTIYF.

This clone occurred once. The chain combines TRBV6-5 with TRBJ2-1, with TRBD2 as a possible D gene (7 bases). This CDR3 comprises 13 residues. The V gene lost 7 bases and the J gene lost 12 bases, with 19 bases spanning the gap. CDR1 and CDR2 from the germline V gene are MNHEY and SVGAGI. CDR3 amino acids: CASIPPGGAGQFF. Here the CDR3 DNA reads TGTGCCAGCATCCCCCCTGGGGGGGCAGGGCAGTTCTTC.

V gene TRBV12-3 or TRBV12-4 combines with J gene TRBJ1-4; perhaps TRBD1 as D (6 bases). Trimming pared 5 bases from V and 7 bases from J, leaving 11 bases between. This CDR3 region has 13 residues. The CDR3 DNA reads as TGTGCCAGCAGTAGGGGACACAGTGAAAAACTGTTTTTT. Translated: CASSRGHSEKLFF.

CDR3 amino acids: CASTLGVGGEAFF. The DNA of the CDR3 is TGTGCCAGCACCCTCGGGGTGGGGGGGGAAGCTTTCTTT. The rearrangement uses TRBV28 and TRBJ1-1; the D gene is possibly TRBD1 (5 bases). This CDR3 is 13 amino acids long. The V gene lost 7 bases and the J gene lost 8 bases, with 17 bases spanning the gap. Germline values: CDR1 MDHEN, CDR2 SYDVKM.

This sequence joins TRBV15 and TRBJ2-7, with 7 positions matching TRBD1. V lost 0 bases, J lost 4 bases, and 3 bases stayed unmatched. The CDR3 runs to 14 residues. Germline values: CDR1 LNHNV, CDR2 YYDKDF (reference sequence). The CDR3 coding sequence is TGTGCCACCAGCAGAGAGAGGGGGCCGTACGAGCAGTACTTC. Translated, it gives CATSRERGPYEQYF.

The rearrangement uses TRBV2 and TRBJ1-4, with 8 bases lining up with TRBD1. Germline V gives CDR1 SNHLY, CDR2 FYNNEI. There are 17 residues in the CDR3. V lost 7 bases to trimming and J lost 8 bases; unmatched junction nucleotides: 18. DNA of the CDR3: TGTGCCAGCAAAAAGTTGGATCTCGGGACAGGAAGGGAAAAACTGTTTTTT. Protein sequence: CASKKLDLGTGREKLFF.

The genes are TRBV5-1 and TRBJ1-2; D is perhaps TRBD1 (5 bases). Germline CDR1 is SGHRS and CDR2 is YFSETQ. CDR3 size: 14 residues. Trimming removed 4 bases from V and 3 bases from J, with 13 bases in between. This CDR3 is CASSPRGGDYGYTF. Here the CDR3 DNA reads TGCGCCAGCAGCCCGCGGGGCGGGGACTATGGCTACACCTTC.